Included here is one T cell receptor beta chain sequence, with context. The antigen is not known. The germline CDR1 and CDR2 sequences are SGHTA and FQGNSA. Trimming left V 5 bases short and J 11 bases short, with 15 bases between. The CDR3 runs to 13 residues. Sampling consisted of one heparinised blood draw per donor, averaging approximately 120 mL. Expressed TCRB transcripts were sequenced after all isolated RNA was converted to cDNA. Libraries were prepared by immunoSEQ multiplex PCR; TCRdb keeps only in-frame clonotypes and omits some of them. The sample records around 650,000 clones, around 12% being singletons. This specimen comes from a study of beta chain features in type 1 diabetes. Overall study findings and caveats: A moderate, significant TCRB CDR3 shortening appeared in type 1 diabetes across four CD4+ subsets.

The chain links TRBV7-2 to TRBJ1-4, with D unresolved. The receptor's source is a man in his thirties or forties with type 1 diabetes. The sequencing input was naive CD4+ T cells from blood. In DNA, the CDR3 is TGTGCCAGCAGCCCCGTTCGACCCCCCAAACTGTTTTTT. Translated, it gives CASSPVRPPKLFF.